Below, 13 T cell receptor beta chains from the same sample are listed, as sequenced in a study of T cells in Graves' hyperthyroidism and ophthalmopathy. The TCR beta CDR3 regions underwent amplification using RNA transcripts as the source. Researchers ran a first-round RT-PCR on the TCR CDR3 using the HTBI primer set. TCRdb fed the multiplex PCR reads into MiXCR, producing one record per CDR3 protein. The data contain around 720,000 distinct CDR3 sequences, 35% of them singletons. The sequencing input was blood. The receptors here all came from a woman in her thirties or forties with Graves' hyperthyroidism.

The chain has TRBV29-1 and TRBJ2-5, with D possibly being TRBD2 (8 bases). CDR1 is SQVTM and CDR2 is ANQGSEA in the germline V gene. Trimming shortened V by 8 bases and J by 3 bases, and 13 bases separated the two germline ends. This CDR3 contains 12 residues. CDR3 in DNA: TGCAGCCATAGCGGGACAGAAGAGACCCAGTACTTC. This encodes CSHSGTEETQYF.

The V gene is TRBV6-6, the J gene TRBJ1-2; the match to TRBD1 covers 7 bases. The CDR3 is made up of 13 amino acids. Germline CDR1 reads MNHNY; CDR2 reads SVGAGI (reference sequence). Trimming took 5 bases from V and 6 from J; bases not matched to a gene: 6. CDR3 loop: CASSLDRTHGYTF. In nucleotides, the CDR3 is TGTGCCAGCAGTCTGGACAGGACCCATGGCTACACCTTC.

The rearrangement joins TRBV5-5 to TRBJ2-7; D possibly matches TRBD1 or TRBD2 (6 bases each). Trimming took 4 bases from V and 5 from J, leaving 16 bases between them. The CDR3 length is 14 residues. From germline, CDR1 is SGHKS and CDR2 YYEKEE (reference sequence). CDR3 DNA sequence: TGTGCCAGCAGCCTCGTAGGGGGAGGCGACGAGCAGTACTTC. The encoded protein is CASSLVGGGDEQYF.

The sample holds a few counts of this clonotype. The gene calls are TRBV6-2 or TRBV6-3 and TRBJ1-4; D is uncertain. CDR1 MNHEY and CDR2 SVGEGT come from the germline V gene. The CDR3 length is 14 residues. The ends were cut back, 4 bases at V and 5 bases at J, with 11 bases in the middle. The CDR3 loop reads CASSFGRINEKLFF. As DNA, the CDR3 is TGTGCCAGCAGTTTTGGCAGAATAAATGAAAAACTGTTTTTT.

This clonotype was observed at least ten times. V is TRBV2 and J is TRBJ1-1, with no clear D. Trimming pared 11 bases from V and 6 bases from J, leaving 19 bases between. The CDR3 length is 13 residues. Germline V gives CDR1 SNHLY, CDR2 FYNNEI. CDR3 in amino acids: CAGAGPADAEAFF. The CDR3 DNA follows: TGTGCCGGTGCCGGGCCGGCGGACGCTGAAGCTTTCTTT.

As to this clonotype: Given a much more abundant clone one base away, this may be a read error. The conserved final phenylalanine or tryptophan is absent from the CDR3, which likely points to a read error. No DNA is shown, since the ends of the CDR3 on it are uncertain; the CDR3 is the one TCRdb lists. The rearrangement links TRBV7-9 to TRBJ2-7; no DNA check was done on the table's D call, TRBD1. Per the germline V gene, CDR1 is SEHNR and CDR2 is FQNEAQ (reference sequence). Ends included, the CDR3 has 12 residues. The CDR3: CASSSQGGSPVI.

The rearrangement uses TRBV19 and TRBJ2-7; the D gene is possibly TRBD2 (7 bases). The V gene's germline CDR1 is LNHDA and CDR2 SQIVND (reference sequence). The CDR3 length is 16 residues. The V gene lost 3 bases and the J gene lost 7 bases, with 22 bases spanning the gap. The CDR3 region is CASSIAPIGGGREQYF. The CDR3 region has the DNA TGTGCCAGTAGTATCGCTCCGATAGGGGGGGGGCGGGAGCAGTACTTC.

A few counts support this clonotype. V is TRBV20-1 and J is TRBJ1-2; the D is unclear. V lost 4 bases, J lost 1 base, and 10 bases lay in between. Germline V lookup: CDR1 DFQATT, CDR2 SNEGSKA (reference sequence). The CDR3 contains 13 residues. CDR3 amino acids: CSAILNSNYGYTF. The CDR3 coding sequence is TGCAGTGCTATATTGAACAGTAACTATGGCTACACCTTC.

This clonotype showed up many times. The chain joins TRBV7-6 to TRBJ2-7; the D gene is possibly TRBD2 (5 bases). Germline-derived CDR1 and CDR2 are SGHVS and FNYEAQ. The CDR3 has 16 amino acids. V shed 0 bases and J shed 4 bases, with 16 bases lying between them. Written as DNA, the CDR3 is TGTGCCAGCAGCTTAGCGGCTAGCCCTTCCGGATACGAGCAGTACTTC. This sequence encodes CASSLAASPSGYEQYF.

This clonotype was detected ten times or more. The chain couples TRBV29-1 to TRBJ1-1; no clear D. The V end was cut by 5 bases, the J end by 6 bases, with 13 bases between. The CDR3 length is 12 residues. CDR1 is SQVTM and CDR2 is ANQGSEA in the germline V gene. For the CDR3, the DNA is TGCAGCGTTTCCCCAGCGCAGTCTGAAGCTTTCTTT. Amino acid sequence: CSVSPAQSEAFF. The whole variable domain, filled in from reference TRBV29-1 and TRBJ1-1, reads SAVISQKPSRDICQRGTSLTIQCQVDSQVTMMFWYRQQPGQSLTLIATANQGSEATYESGFVIDKFPISRPNLTFSTLTVSNMSPEDSSIYLCSVSPAQSEAFFGQGTRLTVV.

The chain employs TRBV20-1 and TRBJ1-6; weak D call: TRBD1 (5 bases). Germline CDR1 reads DFQATT; CDR2 reads SNEGSKA (reference sequence). The CDR3 length is 17 residues. The V gene lost 3 bases and the J gene lost 0 bases, with 15 bases spanning the gap. The CDR3 loop reads CSARTAGAYSYNSPLHF. In nucleotides, the CDR3 is TGCAGTGCTAGGACCGCCGGGGCCTACTCCTATAATTCACCCCTCCACTTT.

The chain carries TRBV7-8 and TRBJ2-7, with 9 bases fitting TRBD2. Trimming took 5 bases from V and 3 from J; bases not matched to a gene: 8. Germline CDR1 and CDR2: SGHVS and FQNEAQ. CDR3 size: 15 residues. Here the CDR3 reads CASSQAGGRRYEQYF. Here the CDR3 DNA reads TGTGCCAGCAGCCAAGCGGGAGGTAGACGCTACGAGCAGTACTTC.

V and J are TRBV4-3 and TRBJ1-5, with D unresolved. The germline CDR1 and CDR2 sequences are LGHNA and YSLEER. Deletions cut 1 base from V and 0 bases from J, with 7 bases between. This CDR3 contains 15 residues. The CDR3 DNA sequence: TGCGCCAGCAGCCAAGGTCCGTCTAGCAATCAGCCCCAGCATTTT. It codes for CASSQGPSSNQPQHF.